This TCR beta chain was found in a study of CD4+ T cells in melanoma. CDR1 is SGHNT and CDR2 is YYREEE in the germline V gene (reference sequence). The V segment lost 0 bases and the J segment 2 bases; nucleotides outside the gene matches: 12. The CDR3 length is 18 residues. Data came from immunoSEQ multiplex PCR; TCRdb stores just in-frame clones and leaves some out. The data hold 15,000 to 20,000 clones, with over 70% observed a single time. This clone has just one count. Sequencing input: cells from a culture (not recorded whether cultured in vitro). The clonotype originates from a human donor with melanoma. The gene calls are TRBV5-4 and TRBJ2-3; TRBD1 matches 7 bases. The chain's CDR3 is CASSLGGTVEMNTDTQYF. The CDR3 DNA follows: TGTGCCAGCAGCTTGGGGGGGACAGTGGAAATGAACACAGATACGCAGTATTTT. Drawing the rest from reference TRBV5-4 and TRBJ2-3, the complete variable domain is ETGVTQSPTHLIKTRGQQVTLRCSSQSGHNTVSWYQQALGQGPQFIFQYYREEENGRGNFPPRFSGLQFPNYSSELNVNALELDDSALYLCASSLGGTVEMNTDTQYFGPGTRLTVL.